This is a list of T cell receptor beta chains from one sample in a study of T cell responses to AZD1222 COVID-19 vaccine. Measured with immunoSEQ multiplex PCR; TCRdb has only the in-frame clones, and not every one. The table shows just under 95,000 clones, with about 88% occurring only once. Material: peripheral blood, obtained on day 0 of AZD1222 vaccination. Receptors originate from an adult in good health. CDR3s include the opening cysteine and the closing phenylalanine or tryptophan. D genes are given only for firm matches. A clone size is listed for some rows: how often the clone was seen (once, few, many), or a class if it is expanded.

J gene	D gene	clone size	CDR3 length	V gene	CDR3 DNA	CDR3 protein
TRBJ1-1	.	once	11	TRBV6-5	TGTGCCAGCACCTCAGAACAGCAAGCTTTCTTT	CASTSEQQAFF
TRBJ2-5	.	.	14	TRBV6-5	TGTGCCAGCAGCCTCCGAGGCCCCCAAGAGACCCAGTACTTC	CASSLRGPQETQYF
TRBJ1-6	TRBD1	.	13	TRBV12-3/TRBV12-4	TGTGCCAGCAGTTTTGGACAGGGACCACCCCTCCACTTT	CASSFGQGPPLHF
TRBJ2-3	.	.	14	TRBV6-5	TGTGCCAGCAGTTACTCGAGGGTGACAGATACGCAGTATTTT	CASSYSRVTDTQYF
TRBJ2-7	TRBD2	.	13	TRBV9	TGTGCCAGCAGCGTAGGCGGGGGTGACGAGCAGTACTTC	CASSVGGGDEQYF
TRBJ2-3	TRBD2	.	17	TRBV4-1	TGCGCCAGCAGCCCCCAGGGGACGGGGGGGATCACAGATACGCAGTATTTT	CASSPQGTGGITDTQYF
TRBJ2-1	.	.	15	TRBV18	TGTGCCAGCTCCCCCAGCGCGGGTACATACAATGAGCAGTTCTTC	CASSPSAGTYNEQFF
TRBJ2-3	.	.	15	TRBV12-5	TGTGCTAGTGTTCCTGCGGGGGCCCGGGGAGATACGCAGTATTTT	CASVPAGARGDTQYF
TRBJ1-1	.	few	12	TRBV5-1	TGCGCCAGCAGCCGATCGACAGGTGAAGCTTTCTTT	CASSRSTGEAFF
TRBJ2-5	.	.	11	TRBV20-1	TGCAGTGGGACAGTCCAAGAGACCCAGTACTTC	CSGTVQETQYF
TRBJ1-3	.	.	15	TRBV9	TGTGCCAGCAGTCTCCGGGCTGACTCTGGAAACACCATATATTTT	CASSLRADSGNTIYF
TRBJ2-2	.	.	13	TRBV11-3	TGTGCCAGCAGCCGATCGAACACCGGGGAGCTGTTTTTT	CASSRSNTGELFF
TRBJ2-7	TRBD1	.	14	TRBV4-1	TGCGCCAGCAGCGCAGGGACAGGGAGGTACGAGCAGTACTTC	CASSAGTGRYEQYF
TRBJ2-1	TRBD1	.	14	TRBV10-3	TGTGCCATCAGATCGGACAGGGGGTACAATGAGCAGTTCTTC	CAIRSDRGYNEQFF
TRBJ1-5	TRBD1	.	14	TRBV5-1	TGCGCCAGCAGCGTGGGACAGGGGGACCAGCCCCAGCATTTT	CASSVGQGDQPQHF
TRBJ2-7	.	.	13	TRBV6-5	TGTGCCAACTGGGACTCCTCTACCTACGAGCAGTACTTC	CANWDSSTYEQYF
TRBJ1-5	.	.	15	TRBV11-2	TGTGCCAGCAGCTTAGGAGGGCGGTTTGATCAGCCCCAGCATTTT	CASSLGGRFDQPQHF